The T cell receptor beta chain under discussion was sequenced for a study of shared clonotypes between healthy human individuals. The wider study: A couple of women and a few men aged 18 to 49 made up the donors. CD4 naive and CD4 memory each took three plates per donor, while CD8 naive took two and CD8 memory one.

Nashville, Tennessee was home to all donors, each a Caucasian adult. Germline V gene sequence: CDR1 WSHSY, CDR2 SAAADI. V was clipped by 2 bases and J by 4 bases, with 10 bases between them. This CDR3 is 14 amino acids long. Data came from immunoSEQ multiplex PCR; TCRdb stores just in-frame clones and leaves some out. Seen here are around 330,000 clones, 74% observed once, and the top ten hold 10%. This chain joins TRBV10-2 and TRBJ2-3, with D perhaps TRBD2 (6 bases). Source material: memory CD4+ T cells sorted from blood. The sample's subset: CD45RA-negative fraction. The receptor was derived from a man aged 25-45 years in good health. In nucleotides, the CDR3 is TGCGCCAGCAGTGAGGGGGGGTGGGCAGATACGCAGTATTTT. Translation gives CASSEGGWADTQYF.